The next 30 T cell receptor beta chains were all read from a single sample in a study of molecular identifiers for immune sequencing clone quantification. TCRdb itself ran the PCR reads through MiXCR, one entry per CDR3 protein. The data hold about 640,000 distinct CDR3 sequences, with just under 20% observed a single time. Material: naive CD8+ T cells from blood, with Jurkat cell RNA spiked in. Indicated subset: FACS-sorted CD8+CD4-CCR7+CD45RA+ naive T cells. These receptors were collected from a human donor in good health. Some libraries in this study had Jurkat cell RNA spiked in.

This clonotype was found many times. The CDR3, as DNA: TGTGCCAGCAGTTACACCCGACAGGGGATTGTTTTCGGCACTGAAGCTTTCTTT. Translation: CASSYTRQGIVFGTEAFF. The rearrangement joins TRBV6-6 to TRBJ1-1; TRBD1 matches 8 bases. Unmatched junction bases numbered 15, after V lost 2 bases and J lost 4 bases. The germline V gene encodes CDR1 MNHNY and CDR2 SVGAGI (reference sequence). There are 18 residues in the CDR3.

In this sample, this clonotype turned up many times. The chain has TRBV12-3 or TRBV12-4 and TRBJ2-2; D remains unclear. The CDR3 covers 14 residues. V dropped 3 bases and J dropped 2 bases, with 7 bases sitting between them. CDR3 sequence (DNA): TGTGCCAGCAGTTTTATCCAAAACACCGGGGAGCTGTTTTTT. This codes for CASSFIQNTGELFF.

In this sample, this clonotype turned up many times. V gene TRBV7-2 combines with J gene TRBJ2-3; TRBD2 might be the D (6 bases). CDR3 size: 15 residues. The germline V gene encodes CDR1 SGHTA and CDR2 FQGNSA. With 6 bases removed from V and 5 bases from J, the gap between germline ends came to 18 bases. The CDR3 is CASSPFPGGRDTQYF. Here the CDR3 DNA reads TGTGCCAGCAGTCCTTTCCCTGGGGGGAGAGATACGCAGTATTTT.

The sample holds many counts of this clonotype. The rearrangement joins TRBV13 to TRBJ2-4, with a possible D match to TRBD2 (7 bases). Germline V lookup: CDR1 PRHDT, CDR2 FYEKMQ (reference sequence). This CDR3 is built from 13 residues. V lost 3 bases, J lost 9 bases, and 12 bases lay in between. The CDR3 sequence: CASSLGGRSIQYF. The CDR3 region has the DNA TGTGCCAGCAGCTTGGGGGGGCGAAGCATTCAGTACTTC.

This clonotype was detected a few times. The V gene is TRBV20-1, the J gene TRBJ2-1; 13 nucleotides line up with TRBD2. The CDR3 consists of 19 residues. The V and J ends lost 0 bases and 0 bases, in that order; junction bases with no gene match: 8. Germline CDR1 is DFQATT and CDR2 is SNEGSKA (reference sequence). CDR3 residues: CSARDWGLAGTTSYNEQFF. CDR3 bases: TGCAGTGCTAGAGATTGGGGACTAGCGGGAACCACCTCCTACAATGAGCAGTTCTTC.

The V call is TRBV11-2, the J call TRBJ2-7; the D is unclear. Germline loops: CDR1 SGHAT, CDR2 FQNNGV. Between the trimmed V and J ends, which lost 4 bases and 1 base, there was a span of 14 bases. The CDR3 sequence is 15 residues long. The CDR3 spells CASSSGLPRSYEQYF. The CDR3 coding sequence is TGTGCCAGCAGCTCGGGCCTCCCTCGGTCCTACGAGCAGTACTTC.

This clonotype showed up many times. The chain combines TRBV12-3 or TRBV12-4 with TRBJ2-7; no clear D gene. The V gene lost 3 bases and the J gene lost 6 bases, with 15 bases spanning the gap. The CDR3 is 14 residues long. This CDR3 is CASSLCTLDCEQYF. In nucleotides, the CDR3 is TGTGCCAGCAGTTTGTGTACACTCGACTGCGAGCAGTACTTC.

This clonotype was found many times. This sequence joins TRBV29-1 and TRBJ2-2; TRBD2 is a possible D gene (5 bases). Germline V lookup: CDR1 SQVTM, CDR2 ANQGSEA. Trimming took off 5 bases at V and 2 bases at J, with 9 bases between the two ends. The CDR3 has 13 residues. CDR3: CSVRASNTGELFF. In nucleotides, the CDR3 is TGCAGCGTTCGGGCTAGCAACACCGGGGAGCTGTTTTTT.

Remarks on this clonotype: This could be a read error, since a much larger clone is one nucleotide away. The J gene is TRBJ1-1, the V gene TRBV5-1; D is ambiguous. Deletions cut 0 bases from V and 4 bases from J, with 7 bases between. Germline assignment: CDR1 SGHRS and CDR2 YFSETQ. The CDR3 sequence is 13 residues long. The CDR3 nucleotides are TGCGCCAGCAGCTTGGGGTCGCCCACTGAAGCTTTCTTT. This sequence encodes CASSLGSPTEAFF.

Points on this clonotype: A much larger clone differs by one base, so this may be a read error. The CDR3 reads CASGRGTGLQETQYF. In DNA, the CDR3 is TGTGCCAGCGGACGCGGGACAGGACTTCAAGAGACCCAGTACTTC. The chain combines TRBV7-6 with TRBJ2-5; the match to TRBD1 covers 8 bases. The junction had 10 bases not matched to a gene; V was cut back by 8 bases and J by 2 bases. Germline V lookup: CDR1 SGHVS, CDR2 FNYEAQ. The CDR3 covers 15 residues.

This clonotype was counted between two and nine times. Just one base apart from a much larger clone, this may be a read error. The chain combines TRBV4-3 with TRBJ1-1; no clear D gene. Trimming removed 1 base at V and 3 bases at J, with 15 bases between. In germline, CDR1 is LGHNA, CDR2 YSLEER. This CDR3 contains 16 residues. As DNA, the CDR3 is TGCGCCAGCAGCCAAGGTTCAGTTGGCACTTACACTGAAGCTTTCTTT. Translated, it gives CASSQGSVGTYTEAFF.

This clonotype was recorded a few times. The rearrangement joins TRBV13 to TRBJ2-1, with 10 positions matching TRBD1. J was trimmed by 7 bases and V by 4 bases; bases with no gene match: 7. Germline V gives CDR1 PRHDT, CDR2 FYEKMQ (reference sequence). This CDR3 is built from 15 residues. This chain's CDR3 is CASSSGTGVMNEQFF. In nucleotides, the CDR3 is TGTGCCAGCAGCTCAGGGACAGGGGTGATGAATGAGCAGTTCTTC.

This clonotype showed up many times. The chain has TRBV7-9 and TRBJ2-3; D possibly corresponds to TRBD1 (5 bases). Trimming removed 0 bases from V and 4 bases from J, with 5 bases in between. The CDR3 is 13 amino acids. Germline loops: CDR1 SEHNR, CDR2 FQNEAQ (reference sequence). As DNA, the CDR3 is TGTGCCAGCAGCTTAGCAGGGGCAGATACGCAGTATTTT. This sequence encodes CASSLAGADTQYF.

Worth noting for this clonotype: This clone may be a read error of a much larger clone one base away. The V gene is TRBV6-5, the J gene TRBJ2-7; possibly TRBD1 or TRBD2 for D (5 bases each). V was cut by 6 bases and J by 5 bases, with 20 bases left in between. The germline V gene encodes CDR1 MNHEY and CDR2 SVGAGI. There are 15 residues in the CDR3. The CDR3 DNA reads TGTGCCAGCAGGCCGGGGACCGCCTACCACGACGAGCAGTACTTC. Its protein product is CASRPGTAYHDEQYF.

This clonotype was counted at least ten times. The chain links TRBV5-1 to TRBJ2-3; D remains ambiguous. V was pared by 2 bases and J by 4 bases, with 8 bases between. The CDR3 length is 13 residues. Looked up from germline, CDR1 is SGHRS and CDR2 is YFSETQ. The CDR3 sequence is CASSFLNPDTQYF. The CDR3 bases are TGCGCCAGCAGCTTCTTAAATCCAGATACGCAGTATTTT.

This clonotype showed up many times. V usage is TRBV7-9 and J usage is TRBJ2-3, with TRBD2 matching over 13 bases. The CDR3 runs to 19 residues. With 5 bases clipped from V and 4 bases from J, the junction kept 15 bases outside the gene matches. Germline CDR1 SEHNR, CDR2 FQNEAQ (reference sequence). CDR3 amino acids: CASSPRVGLAGANADTQYF. CDR3 DNA: TGTGCCAGCAGCCCCCGTGTAGGACTAGCGGGGGCGAACGCAGATACGCAGTATTTT.

In regard to this clonotype: A read error is possible here, since a much larger clone lies one base away. The chain links TRBV28 to TRBJ2-2; D not resolved. CDR1 is MDHEN, CDR2 SYDVKM, per germline. The V end was cut by 3 bases, the J end by 4 bases, with 15 bases between. This CDR3 comprises 16 residues. The CDR3 region has the DNA TGTGCCAGCAGTTTCTTCGAGACACCAAGCACCGGGGAGCTGTTTTTT. It specifies CASSFFETPSTGELFF.

This clonotype was observed a handful of times. The CDR3: CSATAYDTGELFF. The CDR3 DNA follows: TGCAGTGCTACGGCCTACGACACCGGGGAGCTGTTTTTT. V usage is TRBV20-1 and J usage is TRBJ2-2, with no clear D. Germline V gene sequence: CDR1 DFQATT, CDR2 SNEGSKA (reference sequence). The germline V and J ends were trimmed by 4 bases and 3 bases, with 9 bases remaining between them. This CDR3 has 13 amino acids.

The chain uses TRBV7-9 and TRBJ2-7, with TRBD2 as a possible D gene (6 bases). Per the germline V gene, CDR1 is SEHNR and CDR2 is FQNEAQ (reference sequence). This CDR3 comprises 11 residues. Trimming removed 5 bases at V and 9 bases at J, with 11 bases between. CDR3 region: CASSIRRVQYF. In DNA form, the CDR3 reads TGTGCCAGCAGCATCAGGAGGGTGCAGTACTTC. The full variable domain, with the rest looked up from reference TRBV7-9 and TRBJ2-7, is DTGVSQNPRHKITKRGQNVTFRCDPISEHNRLYWYRQTLGQGPEFLTYFQNEAQLEKSRLLSDRFSAERPKGSFSTLEIQRTEQGDSAMYLCASSIRRVQYFGPGTRLTVT.

This clonotype was counted at least ten times. The chain couples TRBV11-2 to TRBJ2-1; 12 bases agree with TRBD2. The CDR3 has 16 residues. Germline lookup yields CDR1 SGHAT and CDR2 FQNNGV. V lost 4 bases, J lost 6 bases, and 7 bases stayed unmatched. As DNA, the CDR3 is TGTGCCAGCAGCTCCAGACTAGCGGGGGACATCAATGAGCAGTTCTTC. It specifies CASSSRLAGDINEQFF.

Turning to this clonotype: A read error may explain this, as a much larger clone is one base away. This chain connects TRBV5-1 to TRBJ2-3, with TRBD2 as a possible D gene (6 bases). Germline V gene data show CDR1 as SGHRS and CDR2 as YFSETQ. V was shortened by 0 bases and J by 9 bases, with 17 bases between the two germline ends. This CDR3 comprises 15 residues. CDR3 protein: CASSLVREGPGTQYF. CDR3 DNA: TGCGCCAGCAGCTTGGTGCGGGAAGGGCCTGGGACGCAGTATTTT.

Ten or more counts support this clonotype. This chain connects TRBV25-1 to TRBJ1-6, with D perhaps TRBD1 (5 bases). CDR1 and CDR2 (germline): MGHDK, SYGVNS. V was cut by 6 bases and J by 5 bases, with 11 bases left in between. CDR3 length: 14 amino acids. CDR3 sequence: CASRKTANNSPLHF. The CDR3 DNA reads TGTGCCAGCAGGAAGACAGCGAATAATTCACCCCTCCACTTT. Full variable domain (missing parts from reference TRBV25-1 and TRBJ1-6): EADIYQTPRYLVIGTGKKITLECSQTMGHDKMYWYQQDPGMELHLIHYSYGVNSTEKGDLSSESTVSRIRTEHFPLTLESARPSHTSQYLCASRKTANNSPLHFGNGTRLTVT.

This clonotype was counted between two and nine times. V and J are TRBV5-4 and TRBJ2-1, with 7 bases aligning to TRBD2. The CDR3 runs to 16 residues. V was clipped by 0 bases and J by 5 bases; unmatched bases: 8. Germline values: CDR1 SGHNT, CDR2 YYREEE (reference sequence). For the CDR3, the DNA is TGTGCCAGCAGCTTGGGAGTGGCTAGCGGCCACAATGAGCAGTTCTTC. Amino acids: CASSLGVASGHNEQFF.

The chain is built from TRBV9 and TRBJ2-7; D is tentatively TRBD1 or TRBD2 (5 bases each). Germline V gene sequence: CDR1 SGDLS, CDR2 YYNGEE. CDR3 size: 15 residues. V shed 3 bases and J shed 4 bases, with 17 bases lying between them. CDR3 residues: CASSATGTDQYEQYF. DNA of the CDR3: TGTGCCAGCAGCGCTACCGGGACGGACCAGTACGAGCAGTACTTC. Combining the CDR3 with reference TRBV9 and TRBJ2-7 gives the whole variable domain DSGVTQTPKHLITATGQRVTLRCSPRSGDLSVYWYQQSLDQGLQFLIQYYNGEERAKGNILERFSAQQFPDLHSELNLSSLELGDSALYFCASSATGTDQYEQYFGPGTRLTVT.

Remarks on this clonotype: This may come from a read error, since a much larger clone is one base off. The gene calls are TRBV9 and TRBJ2-7; TRBD2 is a possible D gene (6 bases). CDR3 length equals 15 residues. From germline, CDR1 is SGDLS and CDR2 YYNGEE. This CDR3 is CASSVGPNLDYERYF. DNA of the CDR3: TGTGCCAGCAGCGTAGGACCCAACCTGGACTACGAGCGGTACTTC.

About this clonotype itself: The conserved closing phenylalanine or tryptophan is absent in this CDR3, likely reflecting a read error. The rearrangement uses TRBV7-9 and TRBJ2-6; D is unclear. The CDR3 has 14 residues. The V gene's germline CDR1 is SEHNR and CDR2 FQNEAQ (reference sequence). The V end was cut by 0 bases, the J end by 0 bases, with 0 bases between. This CDR3 is CASSLASGANVLTL. In DNA form, the CDR3 reads TGTGCCAGCAGCTTAGCCTCTGGGGCCAACGTCCTGACTCTC.

V gene TRBV14 combines with J gene TRBJ2-1; tentatively, D is TRBD2 (5 bases). The V and J ends lost 1 base and 8 bases respectively, with 24 bases between them. Germline V gene lookup returns CDR1 SGHDN and CDR2 FVKESK. The CDR3 is 18 amino acids. The CDR3 region has the DNA TGTGCCAGCAGCCAAGCCCTAGGACTCCTAGCCAATGGGGATGAGCAGTTCTTC. Encoded protein: CASSQALGLLANGDEQFF.

This clonotype was seen ten or more times. The chain recombines TRBV6-2 or TRBV6-3 with TRBJ1-1, with D maybe TRBD1 (6 bases). V was cut by 6 bases and J by 4 bases, with 15 bases left in between. From germline, CDR1 is MNHEY and CDR2 SVGEGT. The CDR3 consists of 14 residues. CDR3 DNA sequence: TGTGCCAGCAGCATAGCCAGGGGTATCACTGAAGCTTTCTTT. This translates into CASSIARGITEAFF.

CDR3 protein: CSAAGTSNWRSYNEQFF. For the CDR3, the DNA is TGCAGTGCGGCCGGGACATCAAATTGGCGGTCCTACAATGAGCAGTTCTTC. The chain carries TRBV20-1 and TRBJ2-1; a possible D gene is TRBD1 (6 bases). CDR3 length equals 17 residues. The germline V and J ends were trimmed by 6 bases and 1 base, with 22 bases remaining between them. Germline V gene sequence: CDR1 DFQATT, CDR2 SNEGSKA (reference sequence).

Turning to this clonotype: One end of the junction is discordant with germline, which a read error may explain. The chain employs TRBV7-7 and TRBJ2-1; perhaps TRBD1 as D (5 bases). Germline CDR1 is SSHAT and CDR2 is FNYEAQ (reference sequence). The CDR3 covers 13 residues. CDR3 in amino acids: CASSLQGRGEQFF. The CDR3 nucleotides are TGTGCTAGCAGCCTCCAGGGTAGGGGTGAGCAGTTCTTC.